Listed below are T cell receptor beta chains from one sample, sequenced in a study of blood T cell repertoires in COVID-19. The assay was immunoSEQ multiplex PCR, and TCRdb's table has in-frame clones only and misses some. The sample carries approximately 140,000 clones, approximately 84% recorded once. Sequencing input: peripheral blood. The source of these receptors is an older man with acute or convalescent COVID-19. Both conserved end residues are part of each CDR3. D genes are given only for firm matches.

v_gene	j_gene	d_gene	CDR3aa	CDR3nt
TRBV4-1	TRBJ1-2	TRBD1	CAAGQGATRGYTF	TGCGCCGCCGGACAGGGGGCCACAAGGGGCTACACCTTC
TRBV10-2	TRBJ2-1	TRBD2	CASKVAGGNEQFF	TGCGCCAGCAAAGTAGCGGGAGGGAATGAGCAGTTCTTC
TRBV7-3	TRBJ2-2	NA	CASSSGGQTNTGELFF	TGTGCCAGCAGCTCTGGGGGACAAACGAACACCGGGGAGCTGTTTTTT
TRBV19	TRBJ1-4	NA	CASSGDRDEKLFF	TGTGCCAGTAGTGGAGACAGAGATGAAAAACTGTTTTTT
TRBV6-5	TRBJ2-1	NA	CASTPGGGEQFF	TGTGCCAGCACCCCAGGGGGAGGTGAGCAGTTCTTC
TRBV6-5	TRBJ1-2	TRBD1	CASSQGQGSFYGYTF	TGTGCCAGCAGCCAGGGACAGGGAAGTTTCTATGGCTACACCTTC
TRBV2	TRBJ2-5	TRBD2	CASGLVGETQYF	TGTGCCAGCGGACTAGTTGGGGAGACCCAGTACTTC
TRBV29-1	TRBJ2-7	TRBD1	CSARDSSYEQYF	TGCAGCGCCCGGGACAGCTCCTACGAGCAGTACTTC
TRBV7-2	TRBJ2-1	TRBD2	CASSLIFRGGNEQFF	TGTGCCAGCAGCTTAATCTTCCGGGGAGGGAATGAGCAGTTCTTC
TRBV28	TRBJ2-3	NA	CASSSPVLSTDTQYF	TGTGCCAGCAGTTCCCCCGTCCTTAGCACAGATACGCAGTATTTT
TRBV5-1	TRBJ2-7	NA	CASSARGEGRVREQYF	TGCGCCAGCAGCGCGAGGGGGGAGGGCCGAGTTCGCGAGCAGTACTTC
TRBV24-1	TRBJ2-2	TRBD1	CATSDPDRGTGELFF	TGTGCCACCAGTGACCCGGACAGGGGAACCGGGGAGCTGTTTTTT